This is a list of T cell receptor beta chains from one sample in a study of post-analysis software for immune sequencing data. Each CDR3 protein is one row after TCRdb ran MiXCR on the PCR reads. The profile shows a few hundred thousand distinct CDR3 sequences, about 39% of them singletons. The specimen was blood. The origin of the receptors is a girl aged 2-15 years with multiple sclerosis. The CDR3 runs from the conserved cysteine through the conserved F or W. D genes are given only for firm matches. The listing skips clone size in some rows; elsewhere it reads once, few, many or a size class.

j_call | v_call | cdr3_length | clone_size | d_call | cdr3_aa | cdr3_nt
TRBJ2-7 | TRBV20-1 | 14 | NA | NA | CSARTSTISYEQYF | TGCAGTGCCCGGACTTCCACTATATCCTACGAGCAGTACTTC
TRBJ2-1 | TRBV28 | 16 | few | NA | CASSLVGWASDNEQFF | TGTGCCAGCAGTTTAGTGGGTTGGGCTTCAGACAATGAGCAGTTCTTC
TRBJ1-2 | TRBV7-2 | 15 | few | NA | CASSRGWTSPKGYTF | TGTGCCAGCAGCCGAGGGTGGACGTCTCCCAAGGGCTACACCTTC
TRBJ2-7 | TRBV5-1 | 13 | NA | NA | CASSSLNSYEQYF | TGCGCCAGCAGCTCCCTAAATTCCTACGAGCAGTACTTC
TRBJ1-2 | TRBV5-1 | 13 | NA | TRBD1 | CASSSARQGGYTF | TGCGCCAGCAGCAGCGCCCGACAGGGGGGCTACACCTTC
TRBJ2-1 | TRBV6-4 | 15 | NA | TRBD1 | CASSDEAGGYNEQFF | TGTGCCAGCAGTGACGAGGCAGGGGGCTACAATGAGCAGTTCTTC
TRBJ2-1 | TRBV7-9 | 13 | NA | NA | CATQLRADSGQFF | TGTGCCACTCAGCTTCGGGCGGACAGCGGGCAGTTCTTC
TRBJ2-5 | TRBV7-6 | 16 | NA | NA | CASSLAGHTGQETQYF | TGTGCCAGCAGCTTAGCCGGTCACACCGGCCAAGAGACCCAGTACTTC
TRBJ2-3 | TRBV27 | 15 | NA | TRBD2 | CASSLVAGTTDTQYF | TGTGCCAGCAGTCTCGTAGCGGGAACCACAGATACGCAGTATTTT
TRBJ2-1 | TRBV29-1 | 13 | NA | TRBD2 | CSVILAGGPQQFF | TGCAGCGTTATTCTAGCGGGAGGGCCTCAGCAGTTCTTC
TRBJ1-2 | TRBV20-1 | 13 | NA | TRBD1 | CSAPAQGRDGYTF | TGCAGTGCCCCGGCACAGGGGAGAGATGGCTACACCTTC
TRBJ2-4 | TRBV5-5 | 17 | few | TRBD2 | CASSGGHSGSTKNIQYF | TGTGCCAGCAGCGGGGGACATAGCGGGAGTACCAAAAACATTCAGTACTTC
TRBJ1-1 | TRBV4-1 | 13 | NA | NA | CASSHGRYTEAFF | TGCGCCAGCAGCCACGGACGGTACACTGAAGCTTTCTTT
TRBJ2-1 | TRBV10-3 | 19 | few | TRBD2 | CAISGRGGEGIRSYNEQFF | TGTGCCATCAGTGGCCGGGGCGGGGAGGGTATCCGGTCCTACAATGAGCAGTTCTTC
TRBJ2-7 | TRBV6-1 | 15 | NA | NA | CASSELGGYRDEQYF | TGTGCCAGCAGTGAATTAGGGGGGTACCGGGACGAGCAGTACTTC
TRBJ1-4 | TRBV27 | 14 | few | NA | CASSFQGRDEKLFF | TGTGCCAGCAGCTTCCAGGGGAGGGATGAAAAACTGTTTTTT
TRBJ2-7 | TRBV3-1 | 15 | NA | TRBD1 | CASSQRTGVYGEQYF | TGTGCCAGCAGCCAACGGACAGGGGTGTACGGCGAGCAGTACTTC
TRBJ1-1 | TRBV10-3 | 14 | NA | NA | CAISDFDKNTEAFF | TGTGCCATCAGTGATTTCGACAAGAACACTGAAGCTTTCTTT
TRBJ1-1 | TRBV4-1 | 15 | NA | TRBD1 | CASSQRQGTATEAFF | TGCGCCAGCAGCCAGCGACAGGGTACGGCCACTGAAGCTTTCTTT
TRBJ2-5 | TRBV5-1 | 15 | NA | NA | CASSLHVQGQETQYF | TGCGCCAGCAGCCTCCACGTACAGGGCCAAGAGACCCAGTACTTC